This T cell receptor (beta chain) was sequenced during a study of a mutant IDH1 vaccine in newly diagnosed glioma. On the study more broadly: The study started vaccination 4-6 weeks after radiotherapy alone, or with temozolomide cycles. The treated population exhibited a male proportion of about 60%, a female proportion of approximately 38%, and a mean age of approximately 42 years. The timing of visit V12 was week 35, and that of visit V13 was week 47.

Profiled with immunoSEQ multiplex PCR; TCRdb holds only in-frame clones, not every one. The data show tens of thousands of clones, 80% to 90% seen once. Study outcomes and limitations: Pseudoprogression seemed unrelated to changes in top peripheral T cell clonotypes.

Germline V gives CDR1 MNHNY, CDR2 SVGAGI (reference sequence). V lost 6 bases, J lost 10 bases, and 16 bases lay in between. CDR3 size: 14 residues. Time point specified: week 47, end of study. Each dose delivered 300 ug of mutant IDH1 20-mer peptide subcutaneously with imiquimod. On this clone itself: What it binds is unknown.

Source: PBMCs, taken from a glioma patient whose treatment included an IDH1 peptide vaccine. J is TRBJ1-6 and V is TRBV6-6, with D possibly matching TRBD1 (6 bases). The receptor comes from a middle-aged man with glioma. The chain's CDR3 is CASRITGFSSPLHF. For the CDR3, the DNA is TGTGCCAGCAGGATCACAGGGTTTTCATCACCCCTCCACTTT.